This T cell receptor (beta chain) was documented in a study of radiation and T cells in renal cell carcinoma. Study-wide findings and caveats: In blood, top tumor clones expanded by 2 weeks, shrinking by 4. Baseline intratumoral clonotype presence is unknown without pretreatment biopsies.

Germline V gene lookup returns CDR1 SGHVS and CDR2 FQNEAQ. The CDR3 length is 16 residues. The trim removed 1 base at V and 8 bases at J, leaving 10 bases unmatched. Time point denoted: blood 4 weeks post-SBRT, at nephrectomy. Treatment defined: 15 Gy SBRT to primary tumor, nephrectomy 4 weeks later. Nephrectomy followed 15 Gy stereotactic body radiation by 4 weeks. Repertoires were generated with immunoSEQ multiplex PCR, while TCRdb's copy carries only in-frame clones and drops some. The repertoire holds 25,000 to 40,000 clones, with 81% as singletons. With regard to this clone: Its antigen remains unidentified.

The chain couples TRBV7-8 to TRBJ2-1, with 8 bases fitting TRBD2. This receptor was taken from a man aged 60 to 75 with renal cell carcinoma. The sequencing used blood, collected from a patient whose treatment included radiotherapy and nephrectomy. As DNA, the CDR3 is TGTGCCAGCAGCTTAGAACTAGCGGACCCCACCCATGAGCAGTTCTTC. Translation gives CASSLELADPTHEQFF.